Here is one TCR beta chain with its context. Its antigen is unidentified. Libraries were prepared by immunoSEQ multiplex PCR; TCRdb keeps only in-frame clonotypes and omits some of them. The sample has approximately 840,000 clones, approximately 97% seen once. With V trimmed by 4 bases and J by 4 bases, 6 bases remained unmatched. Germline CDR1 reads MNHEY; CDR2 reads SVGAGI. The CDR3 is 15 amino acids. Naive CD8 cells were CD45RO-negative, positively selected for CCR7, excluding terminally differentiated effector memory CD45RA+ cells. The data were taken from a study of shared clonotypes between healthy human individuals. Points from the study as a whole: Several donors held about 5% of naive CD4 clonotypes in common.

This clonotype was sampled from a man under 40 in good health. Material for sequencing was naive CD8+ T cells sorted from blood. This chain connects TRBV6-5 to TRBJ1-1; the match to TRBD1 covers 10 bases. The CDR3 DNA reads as TGTGCCAGCAGTTTCGTGGACAGGGGGGGCACTGAAGCTTTCTTT. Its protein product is CASSFVDRGGTEAFF.